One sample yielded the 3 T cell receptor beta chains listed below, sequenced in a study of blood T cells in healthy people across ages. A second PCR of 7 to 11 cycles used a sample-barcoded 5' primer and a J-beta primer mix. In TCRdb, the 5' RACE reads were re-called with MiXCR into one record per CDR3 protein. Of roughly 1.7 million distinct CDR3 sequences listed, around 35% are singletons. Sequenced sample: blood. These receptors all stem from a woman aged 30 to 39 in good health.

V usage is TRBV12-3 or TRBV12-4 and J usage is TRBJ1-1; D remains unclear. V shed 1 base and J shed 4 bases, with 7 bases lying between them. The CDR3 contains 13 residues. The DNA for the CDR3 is TGTGCCAGCAGTTTAGGGGTCCTCACTGAAGCTTTCTTT. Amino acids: CASSLGVLTEAFF.

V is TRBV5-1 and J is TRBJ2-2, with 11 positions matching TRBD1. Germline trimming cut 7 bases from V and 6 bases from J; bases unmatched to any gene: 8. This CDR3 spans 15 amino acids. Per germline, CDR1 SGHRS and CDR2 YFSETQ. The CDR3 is CASVRTGGKSGELFF. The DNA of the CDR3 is TGCGCCAGCGTCCGGACAGGGGGCAAGTCCGGGGAGCTGTTTTTT.

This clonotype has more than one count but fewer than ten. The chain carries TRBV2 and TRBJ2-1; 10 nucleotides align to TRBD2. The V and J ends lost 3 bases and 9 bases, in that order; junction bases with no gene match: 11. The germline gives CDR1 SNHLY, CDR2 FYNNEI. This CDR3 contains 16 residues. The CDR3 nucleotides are TGTGCCAGCAGTGATGGAAGGACTAGCGGACGTGGTGAGCAGTTCTTC. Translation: CASSDGRTSGRGEQFF.